Presented here are 22 T cell receptor beta chains from one specimen sequenced in a study of OX40 agonist ivuxolimab in advanced cancers. Using immunoSEQ multiplex PCR, the repertoire was profiled, and TCRdb retains in-frame clones only, with some absent. The table includes tens of thousands of clones, 80% to 90% detected once. The sequencing here drew on CD4+ or CD8+ T cells sorted from blood, taken in a trial of the OX40 agonist ivuxolimab. The receptors shown here come from an adult with an advanced solid tumor such as melanoma, head and neck, liver or kidney cancer.

The chain employs TRBV19 and TRBJ1-1, with D hard to call. CDR3 length: 13 amino acids. Germline CDR1 is LNHDA and CDR2 is SQIVND (reference sequence). V gave up 3 bases and J gave up 5 bases, with 10 bases separating them. The CDR3 here is CASSIGSQTEAFF. CDR3 bases: TGTGCCAGTAGTATCGGCAGCCAAACTGAAGCTTTCTTT. The variable domain in full, completed from reference TRBV19 and TRBJ1-1, reads DGGITQSPKYLFRKEGQNVTLSCEQNLNHDAMYWYRQDPGQGLRLIYYSQIVNDFQKGDIAEGYSVSREKKESFPLTVTSAQKNPTAFYLCASSIGSQTEAFFGQGTRLTVV.

This clone was seen a single time. The chain is built from TRBV7-9 and TRBJ2-2, with no clear D. This CDR3 has 13 amino acids. V was trimmed by 5 bases and J by 1 base, leaving 5 bases between them. The germline CDR1 and CDR2 sequences are SEHNR and FQNEAQ (reference sequence). The DNA of the CDR3 is TGTGCCAGCAGCGCCGTGAACACCGGGGAGCTGTTTTTT. Protein sequence: CASSAVNTGELFF.

CDR3 sequence (DNA): TGTGCCAGCAGCACAGGACTAGCGGGAGAGCAGTACTTC. This encodes CASSTGLAGEQYF. The chain has TRBV5-5 and TRBJ2-7, with 12 bases lining up with TRBD2. Germline lookup yields CDR1 SGHKS and CDR2 YYEKEE (reference sequence). V dropped 4 bases and J dropped 7; count of bases not matched to a gene: 3. The CDR3 is 13 amino acids.

J is TRBJ2-1 and V is TRBV10-2; the D gene is possibly TRBD2 (5 bases). Trimming took 1 base from V and 4 from J, leaving 8 bases between them. This CDR3 is 14 amino acids long. Germline loops: CDR1 WSHSY, CDR2 SAAADI. This CDR3 reads CASSEWEIYNEQFF. Here the CDR3 DNA reads TGCGCCAGCAGTGAGTGGGAGATATACAATGAGCAGTTCTTC.

The CDR3 loop is CASSLAPGGDTDTQYF. The DNA of the CDR3 is TGTGCCAGCAGCCTAGCCCCGGGGGGGGACACAGATACGCAGTATTTT. The V gene is TRBV13, the J gene TRBJ2-3; the match to TRBD2 covers 8 bases. Germline loops: CDR1 PRHDT, CDR2 FYEKMQ (reference sequence). The CDR3 is 16 residues long. V lost 5 bases and J lost 2; bases outside the gene matches: 9.

Only one count was recorded for this clone. The CDR3: CASSEWGRTGAEAFF. Here the CDR3 DNA reads TGTGCCAGCAGTGAATGGGGGCGAACTGGCGCTGAAGCTTTCTTT. This chain connects TRBV25-1 to TRBJ1-1; a possible D gene is TRBD1 (6 bases). This CDR3 region has 15 residues. V lost 1 base and J lost 6, with 15 bases in between. Per the germline V gene, CDR1 is MGHDK and CDR2 is SYGVNS. The full variable domain, with the rest looked up from reference TRBV25-1 and TRBJ1-1, is EADIYQTPRYLVIGTGKKITLECSQTMGHDKMYWYQQDPGMELHLIHYSYGVNSTEKGDLSSESTVSRIRTEHFPLTLESARPSHTSQYLCASSEWGRTGAEAFFGQGTRLTVV.

Within the sample, this clone is medium-sized. The sample contains more than one DNA sequence encoding this CDR3. V is TRBV19 and J is TRBJ2-1; no reliable D call. From germline, CDR1 is LNHDA and CDR2 SQIVND (reference sequence). Trimming took off 1 base at V and 5 bases at J, with 6 bases between the two ends. The CDR3 extends over 13 amino acids. CDR3 sequence (DNA): TGTGCCAGTAGTATAGGGGGAAACAATGAGCAGTTCTTC. Translating gives CASSIGGNNEQFF.

This clone showed up just once. The chain combines TRBV27 with TRBJ1-2, with TRBD1 matching 9 bases. The V gene's germline CDR1 is MNHEY and CDR2 SMNVEV (reference sequence). This CDR3 is built from 16 residues. V shed 2 bases and J 4 bases; nucleotides not matched to a gene: 8. The chain's CDR3 is CASSLRGQGAPYGYTF. The CDR3 DNA reads TGTGCCAGCAGTTTACGGGGACAGGGAGCACCCTATGGCTACACCTTC.

This clone was detected a few times. The chain carries TRBV4-1 and TRBJ2-7, with D perhaps given as TRBD1 or TRBD2 (5 bases each). The V end lost 0 bases, the J end lost 3 bases, and 9 bases lay between the germline ends. The CDR3 totals 14 residues. Germline assignment: CDR1 MGHRA and CDR2 YSYEKL. CDR3 amino acids: CASSQDERGYEQYF. The CDR3 DNA reads as TGCGCCAGCAGCCAAGATGAGAGGGGCTACGAGCAGTACTTC.

The chain has TRBV11-2 and TRBJ2-7; TRBD1 aligns across 9 bases. Germline trimming cut 5 bases from V and 4 bases from J; bases unmatched to any gene: 3. Germline values: CDR1 SGHAT, CDR2 FQNNGV. The CDR3 runs to 13 residues. CDR3 nucleotides: TGTGCCAGCAGCCGAGGGACAGGGTACGAGCAGTACTTC. Translating it yields CASSRGTGYEQYF. Full variable domain (outside the CDR3, taken from reference TRBV11-2 and TRBJ2-7): EAGVAQSPRYKIIEKRQSVAFWCNPISGHATLYWYQQILGQGPKLLIQFQNNGVVDDSQLPKDRFSAERLKGVDSTLKIQPAKLEDSAVYLCASSRGTGYEQYFGPGTRLTVT.

This clone has a handful of counts. The chain joins TRBV11-3 to TRBJ2-7; the D gene is possibly TRBD2 (5 bases). The V end was cut by 0 bases, the J end by 0 bases, with 9 bases between. There are 15 residues in the CDR3. Looked up from germline, CDR1 is SGHNT and CDR2 is YENEEA. The CDR3 bases are TGTGCCAGCAGCTTAGAGGTTGGGAGCTCCTACGAGCAGTACTTC. Translated: CASSLEVGSSYEQYF.

The chain recombines TRBV28 with TRBJ2-1, with 11 bases identical to TRBD2. This CDR3 is 15 amino acids long. Germline trimming cut 4 bases from V and 6 bases from J; bases unmatched to any gene: 5. Germline CDR1 MDHEN, CDR2 SYDVKM. The CDR3 DNA sequence: TGTGCCAGCAGTTCGGGACTAGCGGTATTCAATGAGCAGTTCTTC. Protein product: CASSSGLAVFNEQFF.

This chain links TRBV2 with TRBJ2-7; D is undetermined. The germline CDR1 and CDR2 sequences are SNHLY and FYNNEI. Trimming took 2 bases from V and 2 from J, leaving 10 bases between them. The CDR3 totals 14 residues. The CDR3 reads CASSEWGTTYEQYF. In DNA, the CDR3 is TGTGCCAGCAGTGAATGGGGAACCACCTACGAGCAGTACTTC.

In DNA, the CDR3 is TGCGCCAGCAGCCAAGAGCGGACATCTAACTATGGCTACACCTTC. This translates into CASSQERTSNYGYTF. The chain uses TRBV4-1 and TRBJ1-2, with a possible D match to TRBD1 (5 bases). The CDR3 sequence is 15 residues long. Trimming took off 0 bases at V and 0 bases at J, with 8 bases between the two ends. The germline CDR1 and CDR2 sequences are MGHRA and YSYEKL.

Here the CDR3 reads CASSQVTDRADYEQYF. The CDR3 coding sequence is TGCGCCAGCAGCCAAGTAACAGACAGAGCAGACTACGAGCAGTACTTC. The chain combines TRBV4-1 with TRBJ2-5; tentative D call: TRBD1 (5 bases). With the DNA end fitting TRBJ2-7 better, the J assignment may be wrong. Germline lookup yields CDR1 MGHRA and CDR2 YSYEKL. The CDR3 is 16 amino acids.

The chain combines TRBV7-8 with TRBJ1-2; weak D call: TRBD1 (5 bases). The CDR3 runs to 14 residues. Germline lookup yields CDR1 SGHVS and CDR2 FQNEAQ. The V end was cut by 7 bases, the J end by 4 bases, with 16 bases between. CDR3 nucleotides: TGTGCCAGCACCCAACCAGGCAGGGCCTATGGCTACACCTTC. Protein product: CASTQPGRAYGYTF.

J is TRBJ2-7 and V is TRBV5-4; 7 nucleotides match TRBD2. The CDR3 length is 15 residues. V shed 5 bases, J shed 2 bases, and the junction held 10 bases outside the gene matches. Germline V gene lookup returns CDR1 SGHNT and CDR2 YYREEE (reference sequence). The CDR3: CASRVGASGPYEQYF. The CDR3 DNA is TGTGCCAGCAGGGTTGGGGCTAGCGGCCCCTACGAGCAGTACTTC. Drawing the rest from reference TRBV5-4 and TRBJ2-7, the complete variable domain is ETGVTQSPTHLIKTRGQQVTLRCSSQSGHNTVSWYQQALGQGPQFIFQYYREEENGRGNFPPRFSGLQFPNYSSELNVNALELDDSALYLCASRVGASGPYEQYFGPGTRLTVT.

This clone was detected only a few times. The chain has TRBV27 and TRBJ2-5, with D perhaps being TRBD1 or TRBD2 (5 bases each). Germline V gene sequence: CDR1 MNHEY, CDR2 SMNVEV (reference sequence). This CDR3 is built from 14 residues. V was trimmed by 5 bases and J by 5 bases, leaving 15 bases between them. The CDR3 bases are TGTGCCAGCAGTGAGGGCCCATGGGGGGAGACCCAGTACTTC. Translating gives CASSEGPWGETQYF.

V and J are TRBV9 and TRBJ1-4, with 9 bases matching TRBD1. The CDR3 is 15 residues long. With V trimmed by 3 bases and J by 5 bases, 5 bases remained unmatched. Germline CDR1 SGDLS, CDR2 YYNGEE. The CDR3 DNA sequence: TGTGCCAGCAGCGAGAGACAGGGGGAGAATGAAAAACTGTTTTTT. Translating it yields CASSERQGENEKLFF.

The J gene is TRBJ2-1, the V gene TRBV6-5, with D tentatively TRBD2 (6 bases). This CDR3 contains 13 residues. Germline V gives CDR1 MNHEY, CDR2 SVGAGI. V was clipped by 6 bases and J by 8 bases, with 14 bases between them. The CDR3 region is CASSLRGWHEQFF. CDR3 nucleotide sequence: TGTGCCAGCAGCCTTCGGGGGTGGCATGAGCAGTTCTTC.

V gene TRBV15 combines with J gene TRBJ2-2, with TRBD2 matching over 7 bases. Germline CDR1 and CDR2: LNHNV and YYDKDF (reference sequence). CDR3 size: 14 residues. With V trimmed by 6 bases and J by 4 bases, 5 bases remained unmatched. The CDR3 loop reads CATSRREITGELFF. The CDR3 nucleotides are TGTGCCACCAGTCGGCGGGAGATCACCGGGGAGCTGTTTTTT.

The rearrangement links TRBV9 to TRBJ2-2; 7 positions agree with TRBD2. The germline gives CDR1 SGDLS, CDR2 YYNGEE. The CDR3 runs to 17 residues. Unmatched junction bases numbered 12, after V lost 2 bases and J lost 5 bases. The CDR3: CASSVGRGPGKTGELFF. CDR3 nucleotide sequence: TGTGCCAGCAGCGTGGGGAGGGGACCAGGGAAAACCGGGGAGCTGTTTTTT.